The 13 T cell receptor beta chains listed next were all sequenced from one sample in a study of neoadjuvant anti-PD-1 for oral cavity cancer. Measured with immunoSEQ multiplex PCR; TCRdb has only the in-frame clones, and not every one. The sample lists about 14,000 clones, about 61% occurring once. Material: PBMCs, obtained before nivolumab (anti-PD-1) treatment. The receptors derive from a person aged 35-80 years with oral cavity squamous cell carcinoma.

The CDR3, as DNA: TGTGCCAGCAGCTTACTTTTCTACGAGCAGTACTTC. It encodes CASSLLFYEQYF. The chain carries TRBV7-9 and TRBJ2-7; D is unclear. CDR1 and CDR2 (germline): SEHNR, FQNEAQ (reference sequence). The CDR3 spans 12 residues. V lost 2 bases and J 3 bases, leaving 5 bases between the germline ends.

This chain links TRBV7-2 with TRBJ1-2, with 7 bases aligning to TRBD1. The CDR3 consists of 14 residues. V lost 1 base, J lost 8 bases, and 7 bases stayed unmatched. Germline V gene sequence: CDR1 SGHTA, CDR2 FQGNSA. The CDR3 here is CASSLGRGGEGYTF. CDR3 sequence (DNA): TGTGCCAGCAGCTTAGGGAGAGGGGGCGAAGGCTACACCTTC.

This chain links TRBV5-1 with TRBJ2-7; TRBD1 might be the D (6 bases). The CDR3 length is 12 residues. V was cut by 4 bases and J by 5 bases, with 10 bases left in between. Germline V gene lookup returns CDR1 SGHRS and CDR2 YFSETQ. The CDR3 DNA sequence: TGCGCCAGCAGCAAATACAGGGACGAGCAGTACTTC. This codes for CASSKYRDEQYF.

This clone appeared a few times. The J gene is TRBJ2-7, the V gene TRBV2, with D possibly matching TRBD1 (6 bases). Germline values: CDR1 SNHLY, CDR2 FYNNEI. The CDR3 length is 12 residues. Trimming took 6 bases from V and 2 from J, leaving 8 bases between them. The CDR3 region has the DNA TGTGCCAGCAGATGGACAGCCTACGAGCAGTACTTC. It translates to CASRWTAYEQYF.

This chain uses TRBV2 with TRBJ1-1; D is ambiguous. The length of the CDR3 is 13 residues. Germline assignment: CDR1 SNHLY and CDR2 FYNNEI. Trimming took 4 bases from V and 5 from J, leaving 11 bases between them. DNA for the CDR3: TGTGCCAGCAGTGTACGGGAAAAGACTGAAGCTTTCTTT. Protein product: CASSVREKTEAFF.

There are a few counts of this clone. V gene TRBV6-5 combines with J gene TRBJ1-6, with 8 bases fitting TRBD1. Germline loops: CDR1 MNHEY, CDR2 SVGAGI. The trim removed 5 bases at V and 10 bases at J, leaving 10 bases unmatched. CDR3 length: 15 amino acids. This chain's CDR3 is CASSPGQGRGSPLHF. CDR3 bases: TGTGCCAGCAGTCCAGGACAGGGTCGAGGGTCACCCCTCCACTTT.

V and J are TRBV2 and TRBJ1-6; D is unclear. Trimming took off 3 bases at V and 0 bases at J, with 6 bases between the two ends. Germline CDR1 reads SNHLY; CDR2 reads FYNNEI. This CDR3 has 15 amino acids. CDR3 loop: CASSDRSSYNSPLHF. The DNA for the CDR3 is TGTGCCAGCAGTGATAGGAGCTCCTATAATTCACCCCTCCACTTT.

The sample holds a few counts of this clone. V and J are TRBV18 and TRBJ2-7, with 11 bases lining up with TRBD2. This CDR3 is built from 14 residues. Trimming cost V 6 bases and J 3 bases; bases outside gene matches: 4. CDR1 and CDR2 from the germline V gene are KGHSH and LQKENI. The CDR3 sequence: CASSFGTSGYEQYF. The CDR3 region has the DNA TGTGCCAGCTCCTTCGGGACTAGCGGCTACGAGCAGTACTTC.

Here the CDR3 DNA reads TGTGCCAGCAGTGAACTCGCGGGAAGTATGAACACCGGGGAGCTGTTTTTT. Its translation is CASSELAGSMNTGELFF. The chain joins TRBV6-4 to TRBJ2-2; D is perhaps TRBD2 (6 bases). Germline CDR1 MRHNA, CDR2 SNTAGT. The V end lost 3 bases, the J end lost 1 base, and 15 bases lay between the germline ends. The CDR3 consists of 17 residues.

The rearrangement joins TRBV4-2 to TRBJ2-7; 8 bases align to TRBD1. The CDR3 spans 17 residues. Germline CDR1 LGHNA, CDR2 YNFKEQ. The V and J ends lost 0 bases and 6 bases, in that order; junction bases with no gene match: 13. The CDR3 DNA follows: TGTGCCAGCAGCCAAGAAGGGGCCGGGACAGGCGCGCGCGAGCAGTACTTC. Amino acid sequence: CASSQEGAGTGAREQYF.

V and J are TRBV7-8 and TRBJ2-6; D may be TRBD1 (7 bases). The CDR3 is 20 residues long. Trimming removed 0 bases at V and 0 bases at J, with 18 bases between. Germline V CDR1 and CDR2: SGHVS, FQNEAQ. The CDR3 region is CASSLAQGRTGGSGANVLTF. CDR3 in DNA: TGTGCCAGCAGCTTAGCCCAAGGGAGGACAGGTGGCTCTGGGGCCAACGTCCTGACTTTC.

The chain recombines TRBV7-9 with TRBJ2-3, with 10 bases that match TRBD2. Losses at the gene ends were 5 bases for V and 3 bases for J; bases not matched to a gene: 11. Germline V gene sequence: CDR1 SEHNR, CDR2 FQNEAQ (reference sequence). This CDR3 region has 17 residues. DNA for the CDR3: TGTGCCAGCAGCCTGCGGGGACTAGCGTACCTGACAGATACGCAGTATTTT. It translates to CASSLRGLAYLTDTQYF. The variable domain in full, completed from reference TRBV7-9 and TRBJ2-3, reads DTGVSQNPRHKITKRGQNVTFRCDPISEHNRLYWYRQTLGQGPEFLTYFQNEAQLEKSRLLSDRFSAERPKGSFSTLEIQRTEQGDSAMYLCASSLRGLAYLTDTQYFGPGTRLTVL.

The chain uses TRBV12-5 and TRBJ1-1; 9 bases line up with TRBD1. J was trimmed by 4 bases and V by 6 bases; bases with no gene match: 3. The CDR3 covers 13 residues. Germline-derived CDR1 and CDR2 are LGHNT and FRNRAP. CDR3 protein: CASGQDRGTEAFF. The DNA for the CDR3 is TGTGCTAGTGGCCAGGACAGGGGCACTGAAGCTTTCTTT. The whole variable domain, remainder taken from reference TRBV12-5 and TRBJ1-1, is DARVTQTPRHKVTEMGQEVTMRCQPILGHNTVFWYRQTMMQGLELLAYFRNRAPLDDSGMPKDRFSAEMPDATLATLKIQPSEPRDSAVYFCASGQDRGTEAFFGQGTRLTVV.